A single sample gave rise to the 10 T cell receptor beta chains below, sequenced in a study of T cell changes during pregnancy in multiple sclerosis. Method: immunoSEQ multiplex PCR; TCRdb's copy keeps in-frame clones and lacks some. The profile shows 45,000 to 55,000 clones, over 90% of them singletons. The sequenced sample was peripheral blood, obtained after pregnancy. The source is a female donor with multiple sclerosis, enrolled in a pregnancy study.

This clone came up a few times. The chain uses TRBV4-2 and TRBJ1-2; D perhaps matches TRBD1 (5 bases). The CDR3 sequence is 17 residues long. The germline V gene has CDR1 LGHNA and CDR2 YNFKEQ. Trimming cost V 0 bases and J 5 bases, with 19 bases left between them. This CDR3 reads CASSQDGLRASHYGYTF. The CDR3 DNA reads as TGTGCCAGCAGCCAAGATGGTCTCAGGGCCAGCCATTATGGCTACACCTTC.

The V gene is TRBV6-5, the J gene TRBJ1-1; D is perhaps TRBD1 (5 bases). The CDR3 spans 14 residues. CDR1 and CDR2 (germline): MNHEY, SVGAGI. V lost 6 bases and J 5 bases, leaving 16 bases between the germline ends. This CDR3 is CASSLDSVRTEAFF. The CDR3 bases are TGTGCCAGCAGCCTCGACAGTGTACGGACTGAAGCTTTCTTT.

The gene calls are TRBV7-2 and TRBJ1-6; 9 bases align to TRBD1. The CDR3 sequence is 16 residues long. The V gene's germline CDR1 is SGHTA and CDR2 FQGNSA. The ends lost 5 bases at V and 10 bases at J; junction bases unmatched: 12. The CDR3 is CASSVSGTGLNSPLHF. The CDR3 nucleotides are TGTGCCAGCAGCGTATCCGGGACAGGGCTTAACTCACCCCTCCACTTT.

The CDR3 nucleotides read TGTGCCAGCAGCTCCCGACTAGCGGGGGTGTACAATGAGCAGTTCTTC. As protein: CASSSRLAGVYNEQFF. This chain uses TRBV7-3 with TRBJ2-1; 12 bases align to TRBD2. From germline, CDR1 is SGHTA and CDR2 FQGTGA. The junction had 5 bases not matched to a gene; V was cut back by 4 bases and J by 4 bases. The CDR3 has 16 amino acids.

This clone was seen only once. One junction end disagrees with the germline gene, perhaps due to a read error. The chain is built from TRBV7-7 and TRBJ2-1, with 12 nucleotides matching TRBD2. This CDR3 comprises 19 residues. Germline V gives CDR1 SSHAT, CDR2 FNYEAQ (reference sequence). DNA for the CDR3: TGTGCTAGCAGCTTAATTGGGCCTAGCGGGGGGGAGTTCTACAATGAGCAGTTCTTC. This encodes CASSLIGPSGGEFYNEQFF.

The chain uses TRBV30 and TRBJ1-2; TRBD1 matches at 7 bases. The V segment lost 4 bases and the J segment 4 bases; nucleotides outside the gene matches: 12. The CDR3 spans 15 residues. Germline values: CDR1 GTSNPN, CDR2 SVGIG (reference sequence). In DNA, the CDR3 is TGTGCCTGGAAGCTTACAGGGGACCCCCCCTATGGCTACACCTTC. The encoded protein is CAWKLTGDPPYGYTF.

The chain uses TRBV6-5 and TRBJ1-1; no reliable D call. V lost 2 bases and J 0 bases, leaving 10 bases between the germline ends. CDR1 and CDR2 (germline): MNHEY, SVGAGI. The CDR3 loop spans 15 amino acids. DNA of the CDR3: TGTGCCAGCAGTTACGGGGAGAGATTGAACACTGAAGCTTTCTTT. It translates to CASSYGERLNTEAFF.

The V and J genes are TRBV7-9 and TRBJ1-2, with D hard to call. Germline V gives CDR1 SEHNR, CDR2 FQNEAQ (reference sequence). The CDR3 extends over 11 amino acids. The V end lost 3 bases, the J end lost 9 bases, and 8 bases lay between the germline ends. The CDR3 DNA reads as TGTGCCAGCAGCTTCCCGGGAAGCTACACCTTC. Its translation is CASSFPGSYTF.

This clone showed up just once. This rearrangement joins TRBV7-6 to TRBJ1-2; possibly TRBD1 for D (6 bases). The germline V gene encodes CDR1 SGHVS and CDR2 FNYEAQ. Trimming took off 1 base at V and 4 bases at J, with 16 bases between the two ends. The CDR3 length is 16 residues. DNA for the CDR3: TGTGCCAGCAGCTTAGGGGAGGGGGGGCTGGGCTATGGCTACACCTTC. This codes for CASSLGEGGLGYGYTF.

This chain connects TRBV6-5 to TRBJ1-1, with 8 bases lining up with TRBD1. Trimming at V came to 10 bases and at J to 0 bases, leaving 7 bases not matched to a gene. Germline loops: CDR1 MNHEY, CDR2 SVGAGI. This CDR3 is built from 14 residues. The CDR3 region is CAIRGRGVNTEAFF. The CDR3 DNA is TGTGCCATCAGGGGGCGGGGGGTGAACACTGAAGCTTTCTTT.